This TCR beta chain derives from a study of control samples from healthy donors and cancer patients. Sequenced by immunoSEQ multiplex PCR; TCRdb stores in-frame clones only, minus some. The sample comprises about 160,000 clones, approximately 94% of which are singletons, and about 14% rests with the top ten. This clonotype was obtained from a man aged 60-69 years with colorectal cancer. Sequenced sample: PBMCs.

CDR3 DNA sequence: TGTGCCAGCTCACCTCCGATGGGACAGTTACTAGCCAAAAACATTCAGTACTTC. Its protein product is CASSPPMGQLLAKNIQYF. The chain couples TRBV18 to TRBJ2-4; 7 nucleotides match TRBD1. Germline V lookup: CDR1 KGHSH, CDR2 LQKENI. This CDR3 comprises 18 residues. V lost 3 bases and J lost 0; bases outside the gene matches: 11.